This is a list of T cell receptor beta chains from one sample in a study of blood T cells in healthy people across ages. TCRdb re-called the 5' RACE reads through MiXCR, storing one row per CDR3 protein. The sample records around 500,000 distinct CDR3 sequences, roughly 43% being singletons. Material: blood. These TCRs come from a man older than 75 in good health. The CDR3 runs from the conserved cysteine through the conserved F or W. The D gene is left open where the match is weak. Clone sizes are given selectively: once, few, many, or a class where the clone is expanded.

J gene: TRBJ2-7
V gene: TRBV28
D gene: NA
clone size: NA
CDR3 protein: CASSRYGVGYEQYF
CDR3 DNA: TGTGCCAGCAGCCGCTACGGAGTAGGGTACGAGCAGTACTTC

J gene: TRBJ1-2
V gene: TRBV2
D gene: NA
clone size: NA
CDR3 protein: CATAVEGDYGYTF
CDR3 DNA: TGTGCCACTGCCGTGGAGGGGGATTATGGCTACACCTTC

J gene: TRBJ2-1
V gene: TRBV7-3
D gene: NA
clone size: few
CDR3 protein: CASSINTGSHHNEQFF
CDR3 DNA: TGTGCCAGCAGCATTAATACAGGGTCCCATCACAATGAGCAGTTCTTC

J gene: TRBJ2-3
V gene: TRBV24-1
D gene: NA
clone size: NA
CDR3 protein: CATGELSDTQYF
CDR3 DNA: TGTGCCACAGGGGAATTGTCAGATACGCAGTATTTT

J gene: TRBJ2-7
V gene: TRBV7-2
D gene: TRBD2
clone size: few
CDR3 protein: CASSLDAGGPLDEQYF
CDR3 DNA: TGTGCCAGCAGCTTAGACGCGGGGGGGCCGTTAGACGAGCAGTACTTC

J gene: TRBJ2-3
V gene: TRBV6-2/TRBV6-3
D gene: TRBD2
clone size: NA
CDR3 protein: CASSSLAGEGDTQYF
CDR3 DNA: TGTGCCAGCAGTTCCTTAGCGGGAGAGGGAGATACGCAGTATTTT

J gene: TRBJ2-3
V gene: TRBV29-1
D gene: TRBD2
clone size: NA
CDR3 protein: CSVPSRGGYTDTQYF
CDR3 DNA: TGCAGCGTACCCTCCCGGGGGGGGTACACAGATACGCAGTATTTT

J gene: TRBJ2-7
V gene: TRBV5-1
D gene: NA
clone size: few
CDR3 protein: CASSVDTGYEQYF
CDR3 DNA: TGCGCCAGCAGCGTAGACACAGGATACGAGCAGTACTTC

J gene: TRBJ2-4
V gene: TRBV7-2
D gene: NA
clone size: NA
CDR3 protein: CASSSRDTKNIQYF
CDR3 DNA: TGTGCCAGCAGCTCCCGGGACACAAAAAACATTCAGTACTTC

J gene: TRBJ2-7
V gene: TRBV3-1
D gene: TRBD2
clone size: few
CDR3 protein: CASSQVRGSGGLYEQYF
CDR3 DNA: TGTGCCAGCAGCCAGGTTCGAGGTAGCGGGGGCTTGTACGAGCAGTACTTC

J gene: TRBJ1-1
V gene: TRBV20-1
D gene: NA
clone size: NA
CDR3 protein: CSARVWQGEVNTEAFF
CDR3 DNA: TGCAGTGCTAGAGTGTGGCAGGGTGAGGTGAACACTGAAGCTTTCTTT

J gene: TRBJ2-5
V gene: TRBV12-3/TRBV12-4
D gene: TRBD2
clone size: NA
CDR3 protein: CASGGWEGEETQYF
CDR3 DNA: TGTGCCAGCGGTGGATGGGAGGGAGAAGAGACCCAGTACTTC

J gene: TRBJ2-5
V gene: TRBV7-9
D gene: NA
clone size: NA
CDR3 protein: CASSLVDGGRRETQYF
CDR3 DNA: TGTGCCAGCAGCTTAGTGGACGGCGGTAGGCGGGAGACCCAGTACTTC

J gene: TRBJ2-3
V gene: TRBV12-3/TRBV12-4
D gene: TRBD2
clone size: few
CDR3 protein: CASSFQGGGLAGSTDTQYF
CDR3 DNA: TGTGCCAGCAGTTTCCAAGGGGGCGGGCTAGCGGGATCTACAGATACGCAGTATTTT

J gene: TRBJ1-2
V gene: TRBV9
D gene: TRBD1
clone size: NA
CDR3 protein: CASSVRDRANYGYTF
CDR3 DNA: TGTGCCAGCAGCGTTCGGGACAGGGCCAACTATGGCTACACCTTC

J gene: TRBJ2-5
V gene: TRBV5-1
D gene: TRBD2
clone size: once
CDR3 protein: CASSILSGSGETQYF
CDR3 DNA: TGCGCCAGCAGCATCCTTAGCGGGAGTGGGGAGACCCAGTACTTC

J gene: TRBJ2-1
V gene: TRBV7-9
D gene: TRBD1
clone size: many
CDR3 protein: CASSNRQGVNEQFF
CDR3 DNA: TGTGCCAGCAGCAACAGACAGGGGGTCAATGAGCAGTTCTTC

J gene: TRBJ2-5
V gene: TRBV6-2/TRBV6-3
D gene: TRBD2
clone size: few
CDR3 protein: CASRRGSETQYF
CDR3 DNA: TGTGCCAGTAGACGCGGGAGCGAGACCCAGTACTTC

J gene: TRBJ2-4
V gene: TRBV7-9
D gene: TRBD2
clone size: NA
CDR3 protein: CASSFGAGGYNEQYF
CDR3 DNA: TGTGCCAGCAGCTTTGGGGCGGGGGGATACAATGAGCAGTACTTC

J gene: TRBJ1-1
V gene: TRBV5-6
D gene: NA
clone size: NA
CDR3 protein: CASSLWQLNTEAFF
CDR3 DNA: TGTGCCAGCAGCTTGTGGCAGTTGAACACTGAAGCTTTCTTT

J gene: TRBJ1-1
V gene: TRBV20-1
D gene: NA
clone size: NA
CDR3 protein: CSARGLMNTEAFF
CDR3 DNA: TGCAGTGCTAGGGGGTTGATGAACACTGAAGCTTTCTTT

J gene: TRBJ2-7
V gene: TRBV12-5
D gene: NA
clone size: few
CDR3 protein: CASGLGTHEQYF
CDR3 DNA: TGTGCTAGTGGCCTCGGGACTCACGAGCAGTACTTC

J gene: TRBJ1-5
V gene: TRBV20-1
D gene: NA
clone size: few
CDR3 protein: CSARDGRDNQPQHF
CDR3 DNA: TGCAGTGCTAGAGATGGTAGAGACAATCAGCCCCAGCATTTT

J gene: TRBJ2-2
V gene: TRBV25-1
D gene: TRBD1
clone size: NA
CDR3 protein: CASSGPGTGNTGELFF
CDR3 DNA: TGTGCCAGCAGTGGGCCCGGGACAGGGAACACCGGGGAGCTGTTTTTT

J gene: TRBJ2-7
V gene: TRBV20-1
D gene: TRBD1
clone size: few
CDR3 protein: CSADRDRGNEQYF
CDR3 DNA: TGCAGTGCTGACCGGGACAGGGGGAACGAGCAGTACTTC

J gene: TRBJ1-2
V gene: TRBV7-2
D gene: NA
clone size: NA
CDR3 protein: CASSPETGIHYGYTF
CDR3 DNA: TGTGCCAGCAGCCCCGAGACAGGCATCCACTATGGCTACACCTTC

J gene: TRBJ2-3
V gene: TRBV5-1
D gene: TRBD2
clone size: few
CDR3 protein: CASSLAGTTSTDTQYF
CDR3 DNA: TGCGCCAGCAGCTTGGCCGGGACTACAAGCACAGATACGCAGTATTTT

J gene: TRBJ2-1
V gene: TRBV7-9
D gene: NA
clone size: NA
CDR3 protein: CASSLARRGVEQFF
CDR3 DNA: TGTGCCAGCAGCTTAGCGCGTCGGGGAGTTGAGCAGTTCTTC

J gene: TRBJ2-3
V gene: TRBV24-1
D gene: NA
clone size: NA
CDR3 protein: CATSDFGDTQYF
CDR3 DNA: TGTGCCACCAGTGATTTTGGGGATACGCAGTATTTT

J gene: TRBJ2-7
V gene: TRBV2
D gene: NA
clone size: NA
CDR3 protein: CASSVQSRFASFRAEQYF
CDR3 DNA: TGTGCCAGCAGTGTTCAGTCCCGCTTTGCTTCGTTCAGGGCCGAGCAGTACTTC

J gene: TRBJ1-1
V gene: TRBV12-3/TRBV12-4
D gene: TRBD1
clone size: NA
CDR3 protein: CAVSDRMNTEAFF
CDR3 DNA: TGTGCCGTATCGGACAGGATGAACACTGAAGCTTTCTTT

J gene: TRBJ2-7
V gene: TRBV29-1
D gene: TRBD2
clone size: NA
CDR3 protein: CSVVYRLAGLSYEQYF
CDR3 DNA: TGCAGCGTTGTGTACCGACTAGCGGGGCTAAGCTACGAGCAGTACTTC

J gene: TRBJ2-3
V gene: TRBV3-1
D gene: TRBD1
clone size: few
CDR3 protein: CASSPGTGFTDTQYF
CDR3 DNA: TGTGCCAGCAGCCCCGGGACAGGGTTTACAGATACGCAGTATTTT

J gene: TRBJ2-1
V gene: TRBV4-1
D gene: NA
clone size: few
CDR3 protein: CASSQSGGLGSYNEQFF
CDR3 DNA: TGCGCCAGCAGCCAATCCGGTGGACTCGGGTCCTACAATGAGCAGTTCTTC

J gene: TRBJ1-4
V gene: TRBV7-8
D gene: TRBD1
clone size: few
CDR3 protein: CASSLGGTGGEKLFF
CDR3 DNA: TGTGCCAGCAGCTTAGGGGGGACAGGAGGTGAAAAACTGTTTTTT

J gene: TRBJ2-3
V gene: TRBV21-1
D gene: NA
clone size: NA
CDR3 protein: CASSRRIAGCTDTQYF
CDR3 DNA: TGTGCCAGCAGCAGAAGAATAGCGGGATGCACAGATACGCAGTATTTT

J gene: TRBJ1-5
V gene: TRBV7-8
D gene: NA
clone size: once
CDR3 protein: CASSLGGGKGPQHF
CDR3 DNA: TGTGCCAGCAGCTTAGGGGGGGGAAAAGGGCCCCAGCATTTT

J gene: TRBJ1-1
V gene: TRBV6-5
D gene: NA
clone size: NA
CDR3 protein: CASTRGPDTEAFF
CDR3 DNA: TGTGCCAGCACTAGGGGTCCGGACACTGAAGCTTTCTTT

J gene: TRBJ2-4
V gene: TRBV7-2
D gene: NA
clone size: NA
CDR3 protein: CASSLTSGAGIQYF
CDR3 DNA: TGTGCCAGCAGCTTAACGTCAGGGGCCGGCATTCAGTACTTC

J gene: TRBJ1-3
V gene: TRBV4-3
D gene: NA
clone size: NA
CDR3 protein: CANSQDNPSSGNTIYF
CDR3 DNA: TGCGCCAACAGCCAAGATAATCCGAGCTCTGGAAACACCATATATTTT

J gene: TRBJ2-1
V gene: TRBV9
D gene: NA
clone size: few
CDR3 protein: CASSSGGRDSYNEQFF
CDR3 DNA: TGTGCCAGCAGCAGTGGGGGCAGGGACTCCTACAATGAGCAGTTCTTC

J gene: TRBJ1-2
V gene: TRBV20-1
D gene: NA
clone size: NA
CDR3 protein: CSARVQGQTGGYTF
CDR3 DNA: TGCAGTGCTAGGGTCCAGGGGCAAACGGGTGGCTACACCTTC

J gene: TRBJ2-1
V gene: TRBV6-2/TRBV6-3
D gene: NA
clone size: NA
CDR3 protein: CASSYSVDYNNEQFF
CDR3 DNA: TGTGCCAGCAGTTACTCCGTCGACTACAACAATGAGCAGTTCTTC

J gene: TRBJ2-7
V gene: TRBV12-3/TRBV12-4
D gene: NA
clone size: NA
CDR3 protein: CASSLNIGVPGGEQYF
CDR3 DNA: TGTGCCAGCAGCTTGAACATTGGGGTGCCCGGGGGCGAGCAGTACTTC

J gene: TRBJ1-5
V gene: TRBV24-1
D gene: TRBD1
clone size: NA
CDR3 protein: CATSGQGVNQPQHF
CDR3 DNA: TGTGCCACCAGTGGACAGGGGGTGAATCAGCCCCAGCATTTT

J gene: TRBJ2-1
V gene: TRBV10-3
D gene: TRBD2
clone size: few
CDR3 protein: CAISESGGGVNNEQFF
CDR3 DNA: TGTGCCATCAGTGAGTCAGGCGGGGGTGTTAACAATGAGCAGTTCTTC

J gene: TRBJ2-3
V gene: TRBV20-1
D gene: TRBD2
clone size: NA
CDR3 protein: CSAGTSGGLTDTQYF
CDR3 DNA: TGCAGTGCCGGAACTAGCGGGGGCCTTACAGATACGCAGTATTTT

J gene: TRBJ2-4
V gene: TRBV3-1
D gene: NA
clone size: NA
CDR3 protein: CASSQRGRGENIQYF
CDR3 DNA: TGTGCCAGCAGCCAACGAGGCAGGGGAGAAAACATTCAGTACTTC

J gene: TRBJ1-2
V gene: TRBV25-1
D gene: TRBD1
clone size: NA
CDR3 protein: CASSAIPGQSSYGYTF
CDR3 DNA: TGTGCCAGCAGTGCTATCCCGGGACAGAGCTCCTATGGCTACACCTTC

J gene: TRBJ2-2
V gene: TRBV3-1
D gene: TRBD1
clone size: NA
CDR3 protein: CASSHRQGSFGTGELFF
CDR3 DNA: TGTGCCAGCAGCCACCGACAGGGGAGTTTTGGCACCGGGGAGCTGTTTTTT

J gene: TRBJ1-1
V gene: TRBV7-8
D gene: NA
clone size: NA
CDR3 protein: CASSLWTTEAFF
CDR3 DNA: TGTGCCAGCAGCTTATGGACCACTGAAGCTTTCTTT

J gene: TRBJ1-1
V gene: TRBV3-1
D gene: TRBD1
clone size: NA
CDR3 protein: CASSQYTGVNTEAFF
CDR3 DNA: TGTGCCAGCAGCCAATATACAGGGGTCAACACTGAAGCTTTCTTT

J gene: TRBJ2-7
V gene: TRBV4-3
D gene: TRBD2
clone size: NA
CDR3 protein: CASSQVWASGGYSYEQYF
CDR3 DNA: TGCGCCAGCAGCCAAGTGTGGGCTAGCGGGGGGTACTCCTACGAGCAGTACTTC

J gene: TRBJ2-7
V gene: TRBV6-1
D gene: TRBD2
clone size: NA
CDR3 protein: CASRGTSSILSYEQYF
CDR3 DNA: TGTGCCAGCAGGGGGACTAGCTCTATCCTCTCCTACGAGCAGTACTTC